Listed here is a single TCR beta chain. Its antigen is not identified. V was pared by 4 bases and J by 0 bases, with 16 bases between. Germline loops: CDR1 SGHVS, CDR2 FQNEAQ. This CDR3 has 18 residues. This record comes from a study of cytomegalovirus exposure and HLA in healthy donors. Study observations and caveats: In a later analysis, first-cohort TCR clusters were found to tend to co-occur in the roughly 120 validation repertoires.

Clones were sequenced by immunoSEQ multiplex PCR, and TCRdb holds only the in-frame ones, with some missing. The sample records around 120,000 clones, around 90% being singletons. The chain carries TRBV7-8 and TRBJ2-6; weak D call: TRBD1 (6 bases). The sample taken for sequencing was PBMCs. This clonotype originated in a woman aged 18-29 years in good health and CMV-seronegative. The CDR3 sequence is CASSSNSGGRSGANVLTF. CDR3 bases: TGTGCCAGCAGCTCCAACAGTGGGGGCCGCTCTGGGGCCAACGTCCTGACTTTC.